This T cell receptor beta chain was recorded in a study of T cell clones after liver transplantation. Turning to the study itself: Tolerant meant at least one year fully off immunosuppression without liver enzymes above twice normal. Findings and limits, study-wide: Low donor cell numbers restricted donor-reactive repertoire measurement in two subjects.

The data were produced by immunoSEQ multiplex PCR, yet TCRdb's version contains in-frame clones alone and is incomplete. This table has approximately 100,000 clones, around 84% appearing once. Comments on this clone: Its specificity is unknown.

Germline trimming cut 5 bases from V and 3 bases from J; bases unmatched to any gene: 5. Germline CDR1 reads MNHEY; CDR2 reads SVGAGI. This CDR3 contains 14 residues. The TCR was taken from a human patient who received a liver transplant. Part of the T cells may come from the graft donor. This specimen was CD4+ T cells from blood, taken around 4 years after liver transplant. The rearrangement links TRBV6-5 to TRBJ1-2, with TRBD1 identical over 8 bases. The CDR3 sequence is CASSRQGKDYGYTF. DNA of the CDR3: TGTGCCAGCAGTCGACAGGGGAAGGACTATGGCTACACCTTC.